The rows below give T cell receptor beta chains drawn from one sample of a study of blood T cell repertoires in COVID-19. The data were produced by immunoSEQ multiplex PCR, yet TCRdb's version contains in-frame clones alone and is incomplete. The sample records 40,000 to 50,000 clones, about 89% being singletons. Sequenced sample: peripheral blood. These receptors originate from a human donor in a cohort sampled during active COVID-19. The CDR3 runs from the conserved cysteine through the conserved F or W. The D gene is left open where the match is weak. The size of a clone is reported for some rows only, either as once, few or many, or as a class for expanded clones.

CDR3aa: CASSAGTGKETQYF
CDR3nt: TGCGCCAGCAGTGCCGGGACAGGGAAAGAGACCCAGTACTTC
j_gene: TRBJ2-5
d_gene: TRBD1
abundance: NA
v_gene: TRBV10-1

CDR3aa: CASSPGLGQFF
CDR3nt: TGTGCCAGCAGCCCAGGGCTTGGGCAGTTCTTC
j_gene: TRBJ2-1
d_gene: NA
abundance: NA
v_gene: TRBV12-3/TRBV12-4

CDR3aa: CASSHPLAGGLNEQFF
CDR3nt: TGTGCCAGCAGCCACCCACTAGCGGGGGGGCTCAATGAGCAGTTCTTC
j_gene: TRBJ2-1
d_gene: TRBD2
abundance: NA
v_gene: TRBV4-2

CDR3aa: CASSDWTSGFIKTDTQYF
CDR3nt: TGTGCCAGCAGTGATTGGACTAGCGGGTTCATTAAGACAGATACGCAGTATTTT
j_gene: TRBJ2-3
d_gene: TRBD2
abundance: NA
v_gene: TRBV6-1

CDR3aa: CASSTLAGTQYF
CDR3nt: TGTGCCAGCAGTACGCTAGCGGGTACGCAGTATTTT
j_gene: TRBJ2-3
d_gene: TRBD2
abundance: few
v_gene: TRBV2

CDR3aa: CASSTPGTGDSPLHF
CDR3nt: TGTGCCAGCAGCACACCCGGGACAGGGGATTCACCCCTCCACTTT
j_gene: TRBJ1-6
d_gene: TRBD1
abundance: NA
v_gene: TRBV3-1/TRBV3-2

CDR3aa: CASSDRAGNTIYF
CDR3nt: TGTGCCAGCAGCGACAGGGCTGGAAACACCATATATTTT
j_gene: TRBJ1-3
d_gene: TRBD1
abundance: few
v_gene: TRBV12-3/TRBV12-4

CDR3aa: CASSQFVAYSPSYEQYF
CDR3nt: TGTGCCAGCAGCCAATTCGTAGCCTATAGCCCCTCCTACGAGCAGTACTTC
j_gene: TRBJ2-7
d_gene: NA
abundance: NA
v_gene: TRBV3-1/TRBV3-2

CDR3aa: CASSLADRVGNEQYF
CDR3nt: TGTGCCAGCAGCTTAGCCGACAGGGTGGGGAACGAGCAGTACTTC
j_gene: TRBJ2-7
d_gene: TRBD1
abundance: NA
v_gene: TRBV7-8

CDR3aa: CASASRSRVPTGELFF
CDR3nt: TGTGCCAGCGCTTCTCGGTCGAGGGTTCCCACCGGGGAGCTGTTTTTT
j_gene: TRBJ2-2
d_gene: NA
abundance: once
v_gene: TRBV6-6

CDR3aa: CASPSGGTDNEQFF
CDR3nt: TGTGCCAGCCCCTCGGGCGGGACCGACAATGAGCAGTTCTTC
j_gene: TRBJ2-1
d_gene: NA
abundance: NA
v_gene: TRBV5-4

CDR3aa: CASSRGSQPQHF
CDR3nt: TGTGCCAGCAGCAGGGGAAGCCAGCCCCAGCATTTT
j_gene: TRBJ1-5
d_gene: NA
abundance: NA
v_gene: TRBV6-2/TRBV6-3

CDR3aa: CASLQGSGDEQYF
CDR3nt: TGTGCCAGCTTACAGGGTTCGGGTGACGAGCAGTACTTC
j_gene: TRBJ2-7
d_gene: NA
abundance: NA
v_gene: TRBV18

CDR3aa: CASSFLAQETQYF
CDR3nt: TGTGCCAGCAGCTTCCTAGCGCAAGAGACCCAGTACTTC
j_gene: TRBJ2-5
d_gene: NA
abundance: NA
v_gene: TRBV11-2

CDR3aa: CASFRDRGYEQYF
CDR3nt: TGTGCCAGCTTCCGGGACAGGGGCTACGAGCAGTACTTC
j_gene: TRBJ2-7
d_gene: TRBD1
abundance: NA
v_gene: TRBV2

CDR3aa: CASSAAGVTDTQYF
CDR3nt: TGCGCCAGCAGTGCAGCGGGGGTCACAGATACGCAGTATTTT
j_gene: TRBJ2-3
d_gene: TRBD2
abundance: NA
v_gene: TRBV10-1

CDR3aa: CASSQDIGLSYNEQFF
CDR3nt: TGCGCCAGCAGCCAAGATATCGGACTTTCCTACAATGAGCAGTTCTTC
j_gene: TRBJ2-1
d_gene: NA
abundance: NA
v_gene: TRBV4-3

CDR3aa: CASSLGGDFLSVFF
CDR3nt: TGTGCCAGCAGCTTGGGAGGGGACTTTCTGAGTGTTTTCTTT
j_gene: TRBJ1-1
d_gene: NA
abundance: NA
v_gene: TRBV5-5

CDR3aa: CASSLGGYSYEQYF
CDR3nt: TGCGCCAGCAGCTTGGGAGGCTACTCCTACGAGCAGTACTTC
j_gene: TRBJ2-7
d_gene: NA
abundance: NA
v_gene: TRBV5-1

CDR3aa: CATRRVTDTQYF
CDR3nt: TGTGCCACACGGCGGGTCACAGATACGCAGTATTTT
j_gene: TRBJ2-3
d_gene: NA
abundance: NA
v_gene: TRBV7-2

CDR3aa: CASSYGFSHGTDTQYF
CDR3nt: TGTGCCAGCAGTTACGGCTTCTCCCATGGCACAGATACGCAGTATTTT
j_gene: TRBJ2-3
d_gene: NA
abundance: NA
v_gene: TRBV6-5

CDR3aa: CASSPPVYRYTEAFF
CDR3nt: TGTGCCAGCAGCCCCCCCGTCTACAGATACACTGAAGCTTTCTTT
j_gene: TRBJ1-1
d_gene: NA
abundance: once
v_gene: TRBV11-2

CDR3aa: CASSQDFGSSYNEQFF
CDR3nt: TGTGCCAGCAGCCAAGATTTCGGGAGCTCCTACAATGAGCAGTTCTTC
j_gene: TRBJ2-1
d_gene: NA
abundance: NA
v_gene: TRBV3-1/TRBV3-2

CDR3aa: CASKRGGQSYNEQFF
CDR3nt: TGTGCCAGCAAACGCGGGGGGCAATCCTACAATGAGCAGTTCTTC
j_gene: TRBJ2-1
d_gene: TRBD2
abundance: NA
v_gene: TRBV6-5

CDR3aa: CASGSGVTSTDTQYF
CDR3nt: TGTGCTAGTGGTTCCGGGGTTACTAGCACAGATACGCAGTATTTT
j_gene: TRBJ2-3
d_gene: NA
abundance: NA
v_gene: TRBV12-5

CDR3aa: CASSPRGEGYTF
CDR3nt: TGTGCCAGCAGCCCTAGAGGAGAAGGCTACACCTTC
j_gene: TRBJ1-2
d_gene: NA
abundance: NA
v_gene: TRBV3-1/TRBV3-2

CDR3aa: CASSLALGQPDSYNEQFF
CDR3nt: TGTGCCAGCAGCTTGGCCCTGGGACAGCCGGACAGCTACAATGAGCAGTTCTTC
j_gene: TRBJ2-1
d_gene: TRBD1
abundance: NA
v_gene: TRBV5-6

CDR3aa: CASSFPERDSMNTEAFF
CDR3nt: TGCGCCAGCAGCTTCCCCGAGCGCGACAGCATGAACACTGAAGCTTTCTTT
j_gene: TRBJ1-1
d_gene: NA
abundance: NA
v_gene: TRBV5-1

CDR3aa: CAISGLNEQFF
CDR3nt: TGTGCCATCAGTGGACTCAATGAGCAGTTCTTC
j_gene: TRBJ2-1
d_gene: NA
abundance: NA
v_gene: TRBV10-3

CDR3aa: CASSPPRSGEPPYNEQFF
CDR3nt: TGTGCCAGCAGTCCTCCGCGGTCCGGGGAGCCCCCCTACAATGAGCAGTTCTTC
j_gene: TRBJ2-1
d_gene: NA
abundance: NA
v_gene: TRBV6-6

CDR3aa: CASSVYYEQYF
CDR3nt: TGTGCCAGCAGTGTTTACTACGAGCAGTACTTC
j_gene: TRBJ2-7
d_gene: NA
abundance: NA
v_gene: TRBV25-1